The rows below give T cell receptor beta chains drawn from one sample of a study of T cell changes during pregnancy in multiple sclerosis. Clones were sequenced by immunoSEQ multiplex PCR, and TCRdb holds only the in-frame ones, with some missing. The sample consists of about 79,000 clones, roughly 95% of them appearing once. The material was peripheral blood, obtained in the second trimester of pregnancy. Receptor source: a female donor in good health, enrolled as a control in a pregnancy study. Both conserved end residues are part of each CDR3. D genes are given only for firm matches. Size values are once, few and many counts, or a class for expanded clones, and some rows have none.

TRBD1	14	TRBV11-3	TRBJ1-2	NA	TGTGCCAGCAGCTCCACCCGGACAGGCTATGGCTACACCTTC	CASSSTRTGYGYTF
NA	14	TRBV4-3	TRBJ1-1	NA	TGCGCCAGCAGCCAAGATGGGACATGGGGGCTGGCTTTCTTT	CASSQDGTWGLAFF
NA	17	TRBV7-8	TRBJ1-1	once	TGTGCCAGCAGCTTACTGGAGTTCGGGGGAGACCTACCTGAAGCTTTCTTT	CASSLLEFGGDLPEAFF
NA	14	TRBV10-3	TRBJ2-3	NA	TGTGCCATCACCAAGACACAGAACACAGATACGCAGTATTTT	CAITKTQNTDTQYF
NA	15	TRBV15	TRBJ1-5	NA	TGTGCCACCAGCAGGGACATTTATAGCAATCAGCCCCAGCATTTT	CATSRDIYSNQPQHF
NA	11	TRBV9	TRBJ1-1	NA	TGTGCCAGCAGCGTAGTCGTCGAAGCTTTCTTT	CASSVVVEAFF
TRBD1	14	TRBV6-5	TRBJ1-2	NA	TGTGCCAGCAGTCCGGACAGGGTGGGCTATGGCTACACCTTC	CASSPDRVGYGYTF
TRBD1	14	TRBV27	TRBJ2-5	once	TGTGCCAGCAGTCTAGATGGGGACAGGGAGACCCAGTACTTC	CASSLDGDRETQYF
TRBD1	15	TRBV2	TRBJ2-3	NA	TGTGCCAGCAGTGACGGGGACAGATACACAGATACGCAGTATTTT	CASSDGDRYTDTQYF
NA	15	TRBV18	TRBJ1-2	once	TGTGCCAGCTCATCCCTTCAGGGATTTGGCTATGGCTACACCTTC	CASSSLQGFGYGYTF
NA	13	TRBV7-7	TRBJ2-3	NA	TGTGCCAGCAGCTTACTTATGACAGATACGCAGTATTTT	CASSLLMTDTQYF
NA	15	TRBV5-6	TRBJ1-5	NA	TGTGCCAGCAGCGTGCGGGGCCGTAGCAATCAGCCCCAGCATTTT	CASSVRGRSNQPQHF
TRBD1	14	TRBV5-5	TRBJ1-4	once	TGTGCCAGCAGCTGGGGGACAGGGAATGAAAAACTGTTTTTT	CASSWGTGNEKLFF
TRBD1	14	TRBV5-1	TRBJ2-7	NA	TGCGCCACCAAGACAGGGGACCAAACCTACGAGCAGTACTTC	CATKTGDQTYEQYF
NA	14	TRBV30	TRBJ1-5	NA	TGTGCCTGGAGTGGGGGACTCTCCGATCAGCCCCAGCATTTT	CAWSGGLSDQPQHF
TRBD1	16	TRBV13	TRBJ1-4	NA	TGTGCCAGCAGCTTCGGACAGGGAATGGCGGTGGAAAAACTGTTTTTT	CASSFGQGMAVEKLFF
NA	15	TRBV18	TRBJ2-3	NA	TGTGCCAGCTCACCACCAGCAGGGGACACAGATACGCAGTATTTT	CASSPPAGDTDTQYF
NA	18	TRBV7-2	TRBJ2-2	NA	TGTGCCAGCAGTTTACCAGTAACCGGGAGCCGAGACACCGGGGAGCTGTTTTTT	CASSLPVTGSRDTGELFF
NA	16	TRBV4-3	TRBJ2-6	NA	TGCGCCAGCAGCCAGGGGGAGGTCTCTGGGGCCAACGTCCTGACTTTC	CASSQGEVSGANVLTF
TRBD1	13	TRBV10-3	TRBJ1-1	NA	TGTGCCGTTCAACAGGGGAAGGACACTGAAGCTTTCTTT	CAVQQGKDTEAFF
NA	12	TRBV15	TRBJ2-3	NA	TGTGCCACGGCGATACTAGACGCGTCCCAGTATTTT	CATAILDASQYF
NA	15	TRBV27	TRBJ1-2	NA	TGTGCCAGCAGTTTATCGGAGGGGATCCCAAATGGCTACACCTTC	CASSLSEGIPNGYTF
NA	13	TRBV30	TRBJ1-1	few	TGTGCCTGGACAGATACAGGTTTCACTGAAGCTTTCTTT	CAWTDTGFTEAFF
NA	14	TRBV30	TRBJ1-2	NA	TGTGCCTGGAGGGTTGGTGGCTCTCACTATGGCTACACCTTC	CAWRVGGSHYGYTF
NA	13	TRBV6-1	TRBJ1-1	once	TGTGCCAGCACCCCAAGGGGGGGGTCTGAAGCTTTCTTT	CASTPRGGSEAFF
NA	14	TRBV5-1	TRBJ2-2	NA	TGCGCCAGCAGCTTGACAGGAGATACCGGGGAGCTGTTTTTT	CASSLTGDTGELFF
NA	15	TRBV25-1	TRBJ2-7	NA	TGTGCCAGCAGTGGTGTGGGGGACAATTTCATAGGGCAGTACTTC	CASSGVGDNFIGQYF
NA	14	TRBV2	TRBJ1-5	NA	TGTGCCAGCATGGCGGTATATAGCAATCAGCCCCAGCATTTT	CASMAVYSNQPQHF
TRBD1	14	TRBV7-2	TRBJ1-2	NA	TGTGCCAGCAGCTCCTACCGGGACAGCTATGGCTACACCTTC	CASSSYRDSYGYTF
TRBD1	13	TRBV19	TRBJ1-2	once	TGTGCCACGGCCGTCGGGACAGAAGTAGGCTACACCTTC	CATAVGTEVGYTF